Listed here are 32 T cell receptor beta chains from one sample, sequenced in a study of T cell repertoires in cytomegalovirus infection. TCRdb passed the reads through MiXCR, listing each CDR3 protein once. The sample lists some 920,000 distinct CDR3 sequences, roughly a third occurring once. No antigens are known for them. Sequences were derived from cultured CD8+ T cells from PBMCs, sampled from culture after CMV antigen stimulation. The receptors here all came from a human donor in good health (CMV status not recorded). Some clones in this sample may be carry-over from other donors' samples.

This chain joins TRBV19 and TRBJ1-2, with D unresolved. The V end lost 5 bases, the J end lost 1 base, and 8 bases lay between the germline ends. Looked up from germline, CDR1 is LNHDA and CDR2 is SQIVND (reference sequence). The CDR3 totals 13 residues. CDR3 nucleotides: TGTGCCAGTAGTTCCCTACTTAACTATGGCTACACCTTC. Protein product: CASSSLLNYGYTF.

The chain combines TRBV20-1 with TRBJ1-6; D gene unclear. The CDR3 is 12 residues long. CDR1 and CDR2 from the germline V gene are DFQATT and SNEGSKA (reference sequence). V was trimmed by 5 bases and J by 5 bases, leaving 7 bases between them. The CDR3 bases are TGCAGTGCTCGCCCGCATAATTCACCCCTCCACTTT. Translating gives CSARPHNSPLHF.

The chain recombines TRBV10-2 with TRBJ1-1; the D is unclear. CDR1 and CDR2 from the germline V gene are WSHSY and SAAADI. This CDR3 is built from 11 residues. The germline V and J ends were trimmed by 7 bases and 6 bases, with 9 bases remaining between them. In nucleotides, the CDR3 is TGCGCCAGCACCTCGAGGGCTGAAGCTTTCTTT. It encodes CASTSRAEAFF.

This chain uses TRBV12-3 or TRBV12-4 with TRBJ1-1, with TRBD1 as a possible D gene (6 bases). Trimming stripped 2 bases from V and 1 base from J, with 11 bases between. The length of the CDR3 is 15 residues. In DNA form, the CDR3 reads TGTGCCAGCAGTTTATTGGGGGCCGGGAACACTGAAGCTTTCTTT. Translation: CASSLLGAGNTEAFF.

The chain employs TRBV7-2 and TRBJ2-3, with 9 nucleotides matching TRBD2. Germline CDR1 reads SGHTA; CDR2 reads FQGNSA. CDR3 length: 17 residues. Germline trimming cut 1 base from V and 2 bases from J; bases unmatched to any gene: 7. The CDR3 here is CASSLGSSGGITDTQYF. The CDR3 region has the DNA TGTGCCAGCAGCTTAGGTAGTAGCGGGGGTATCACAGATACGCAGTATTTT.

This clonotype was counted a few times. The V call is TRBV12-3 or TRBV12-4, the J call TRBJ2-5; TRBD2 aligns across 9 bases. With V trimmed by 7 bases and J by 5 bases, 14 bases remained unmatched. The CDR3 length is 16 residues. Here the CDR3 DNA reads TGTGCCAGCATCCAAATAGGCGGGGGGGCCGGGGAGACCCAGTACTTC. It encodes CASIQIGGGAGETQYF.

CDR3 residues: CASSVRVSETQYF. In DNA form, the CDR3 reads TGTGCCAGCAGTGTCAGGGTTTCGGAGACCCAGTACTTC. This chain uses TRBV25-1 with TRBJ2-5; D may be TRBD1 (5 bases). With 4 bases removed from V and 5 bases from J, the gap between germline ends came to 11 bases. Germline V gene sequence: CDR1 MGHDK, CDR2 SYGVNS. The CDR3 contains 13 residues. Combining the CDR3 with reference TRBV25-1 and TRBJ2-5 gives the whole variable domain EADIYQTPRYLVIGTGKKITLECSQTMGHDKMYWYQQDPGMELHLIHYSYGVNSTEKGDLSSESTVSRIRTEHFPLTLESARPSHTSQYLCASSVRVSETQYFGPGTRLLVL.

V and J are TRBV6-6 and TRBJ2-7, with D perhaps matching TRBD1 (5 bases). V was shortened by 5 bases and J by 5 bases, with 16 bases between the two germline ends. CDR1 and CDR2 (germline): MNHNY, SVGAGI (reference sequence). There are 14 residues in the CDR3. This CDR3 is CASSDLDNRNEQYV. The CDR3 DNA follows: TGTGCCAGCAGTGACCTGGACAACCGGAACGAGCAGTACGTC.

This clonotype appeared many times. The J gene is TRBJ2-1, the V gene TRBV7-6, with a tentative D call TRBD2 (7 bases). Trimming removed 1 base at V and 4 bases at J, with 14 bases between. CDR1 and CDR2 (germline): SGHVS, FNYEAQ. The CDR3 runs to 16 residues. CDR3 bases: TGTGCCAGCAGCTTAGGGGGGGGGCCTTATTACAATGAGCAGTTCTTC. This encodes CASSLGGGPYYNEQFF.

Concerning this clonotype itself: Germline and junction disagree at one end, which may indicate a read error. The chain combines TRBV24-1 with TRBJ2-1; TRBD2 aligns across 14 bases. Per the germline V gene, CDR1 is KGHDR and CDR2 is SFDVKD. This CDR3 is built from 19 residues. The CDR3 DNA sequence: TGTACCACCAGTGACCCGGGACTAGCGGGGGCCGGGGCCTACAATGAGCAGTTCTTC. Protein: CTTSDPGLAGAGAYNEQFF.

This clonotype was detected only a few times. V usage is TRBV7-4 and J usage is TRBJ1-4; D unresolved. Germline V lookup: CDR1 SGHVT, CDR2 SQSDAQ. CDR3 length equals 17 residues. The V end lost 0 bases, the J end lost 7 bases, and 18 bases lay between the germline ends. CDR3 residues: CASSLATHLKRGEKLFF. In DNA, the CDR3 is TGTGCCAGCAGCTTAGCGACACACCTCAAGAGAGGTGAAAAACTGTTTTTT.

This clonotype was counted a few times. This chain connects TRBV13 to TRBJ1-4; D unresolved. The CDR3 runs to 12 residues. The ends were cut back, 0 bases at V and 14 bases at J, with 10 bases in the middle. Germline V lookup: CDR1 PRHDT, CDR2 FYEKMQ (reference sequence). CDR3 nucleotides: TGTGCCAGCAGCTTAGGACGGTCTCATCTGTTTTTT. Amino acid sequence: CASSLGRSHLFF.

This clonotype was counted a few times. The chain is built from TRBV24-1 and TRBJ2-1, with 10 nucleotides matching TRBD2. The CDR3 contains 14 residues. With 3 bases clipped from V and 13 bases from J, the junction kept 8 bases outside the gene matches. The V gene's germline CDR1 is KGHDR and CDR2 SFDVKD. Written as DNA, the CDR3 is TGTGCCACCAGTGATGTTGAAGCGGGGGGGATACAGTTCTTC. As protein: CATSDVEAGGIQFF.

A word on this clonotype: One end of the junction is discordant with germline, which a read error may explain. This chain links TRBV9 with TRBJ2-7; the match to TRBD1 covers 9 bases. This CDR3 contains 14 residues. Germline V CDR1 and CDR2: SGDLS, YYNGEE. CDR3 amino acids: CANSAGDRVEEQYF. The CDR3 nucleotides read TGTGCCAACAGCGCGGGGGACAGGGTGGAGGAGCAGTACTTC.

This clonotype showed up just a few times. This chain uses TRBV6-1 with TRBJ1-4, with D perhaps matching TRBD1 (6 bases). This CDR3 contains 16 residues. Germline V lookup: CDR1 MNHNS, CDR2 SASEGT. The V end was cut by 1 base, the J end by 3 bases, with 12 bases between. The CDR3 protein is CASSEDRVFSNEKLFF. The CDR3 bases are TGTGCCAGCAGTGAAGACAGGGTATTTTCTAATGAAAAACTGTTTTTT.

On this clonotype: This could be a read error, since a much larger clone is one nucleotide away. The V and J genes are TRBV4-3 and TRBJ1-2; D gene uncertain. The V gene's germline CDR1 is LGHNA and CDR2 YSLEER. Trimming left V 0 bases short and J 0 bases short, with 11 bases between. This CDR3 contains 16 residues. The CDR3 protein is CASSQDMVIPNYGYTF. CDR3 DNA: TGCGCCAGCAGCCAAGATATGGTGATTCCTAACTATGGCTACACCTTC.

This clonotype appeared a few times. The chain combines TRBV7-6 with TRBJ1-2; D is perhaps TRBD1 (6 bases). The germline gives CDR1 SGHVS, CDR2 FNYEAQ. This CDR3 has 15 residues. The germline V and J ends were trimmed by 2 bases and 4 bases, with 14 bases remaining between them. The CDR3 loop is CASSLIEGGPYGYTF. The CDR3 DNA follows: TGTGCCAGCAGCTTAATAGAGGGGGGGCCCTATGGCTACACCTTC.

This chain links TRBV6-5 with TRBJ1-2; perhaps TRBD1 as D (5 bases). The CDR3 length is 17 residues. V was shortened by 0 bases and J by 10 bases, with 24 bases between the two germline ends. Germline lookup yields CDR1 MNHEY and CDR2 SVGAGI. The CDR3 region has the DNA TGTGCCAGCAGTTACTCGAGTGGGACCGCACCTGGAGATGACTACACCTTC. This encodes CASSYSSGTAPGDDYTF.

In its sample, this clonotype was seen a few times. The chain joins TRBV4-1 to TRBJ1-5; 8 nucleotides line up with TRBD1. The junction had 10 bases not matched to a gene; V was cut back by 0 bases and J by 0 bases. Germline CDR1 and CDR2: MGHRA and YSYEKL. There are 19 residues in the CDR3. CDR3 in DNA: TGCGCCAGCAGCCAAGAATCCCAGGGGGCCATTTATAGCAATCAGCCCCAGCATTTT. This gives the protein CASSQESQGAIYSNQPQHF.

This clonotype was seen only a few times. This chain connects TRBV7-9 to TRBJ1-4, with 9 bases aligning to TRBD1. V lost 5 bases and J lost 6; bases outside the gene matches: 13. The germline V gene has CDR1 SEHNR and CDR2 FQNEAQ (reference sequence). The CDR3 runs 17 residues. CDR3 region: CASSGGTGSLFDEKLFF. The DNA for the CDR3 is TGTGCCAGCAGCGGAGGGACAGGGAGCCTATTTGATGAAAAACTGTTTTTT.

The rearrangement joins TRBV15 to TRBJ2-7; tentatively, D is TRBD1 (6 bases). Looked up from germline, CDR1 is LNHNV and CDR2 is YYDKDF (reference sequence). V was pared by 4 bases and J by 4 bases, with 29 bases between. The CDR3 has 19 amino acids. Here the CDR3 reads CATSMWANSDSGVIYEQYF. The CDR3, as DNA: TGTGCCACCAGCATGTGGGCAAACTCGGACTCAGGGGTTATATACGAGCAGTACTTC.

The chain couples TRBV7-2 to TRBJ2-3; D perhaps matches TRBD2 (6 bases). The CDR3 extends over 14 amino acids. The germline gives CDR1 SGHTA, CDR2 FQGNSA. CDR3 sequence reads: CDDETGGSTDTQYF. CDR3 bases: TGTGACGACGAGACTGGGGGGTCCACAGATACGCAGTATTTT.

There are many counts of this clonotype. The chain is built from TRBV20-1 and TRBJ1-1; a weak D match, TRBD1 (5 bases). CDR1 DFQATT and CDR2 SNEGSKA come from the germline V gene (reference sequence). Trimming removed 0 bases at V and 0 bases at J, with 23 bases between. The CDR3 contains 19 residues. CDR3: CSARDPTPRRQPLNTEAFF. CDR3 in DNA: TGCAGTGCTAGAGATCCCACACCGAGGAGACAGCCACTGAACACTGAAGCTTTCTTT.

The V and J genes are TRBV4-1 and TRBJ2-5, with D possibly matching TRBD2 (6 bases). Germline loops: CDR1 MGHRA, CDR2 YSYEKL. The V end lost 0 bases, the J end lost 2 bases, and 16 bases lay between the germline ends. This CDR3 region has 17 residues. The CDR3 nucleotides are TGCGCCAGCAGCCAAGAAATTAGGGACTCCTCTCAAGAGACCCAGTACTTC. This sequence encodes CASSQEIRDSSQETQYF.

The CDR3 loop reads CASSYEAGGIIEQFF. CDR3 coding DNA: TGTGCCAGCAGTTACGAGGCGGGGGGGATTATTGAGCAGTTCTTC. The chain uses TRBV6-5 and TRBJ2-1; 9 nucleotides agree with TRBD2. This CDR3 contains 15 residues. The junction had 8 bases not matched to a gene; V was cut back by 2 bases and J by 9 bases. Germline V gene data show CDR1 as MNHEY and CDR2 as SVGAGI.

This clonotype was counted between two and nine times. The V gene is TRBV7-6, the J gene TRBJ2-5; unclear D gene. Trimming shortened V by 4 bases and J by 4 bases, and 19 bases separated the two germline ends. Looked up from germline, CDR1 is SGHVS and CDR2 is FNYEAQ. The CDR3 runs to 16 residues. The CDR3 DNA is TGTGCCAGCAGCTACCTAAGTCCCCAAGTCGGAGAGACCCAGTACTTC. This sequence encodes CASSYLSPQVGETQYF.

The chain employs TRBV19 and TRBJ1-1, with 7 bases that match TRBD1. The CDR3 loop spans 15 amino acids. The germline gives CDR1 LNHDA, CDR2 SQIVND (reference sequence). V gave up 5 bases and J gave up 4 bases; unmatched junction bases: 10. Here the CDR3 reads CASSPGTVAGTEAFF. The CDR3, as DNA: TGTGCCAGTAGTCCCGGGACAGTTGCTGGCACTGAAGCTTTCTTT.

The chain joins TRBV6-1 to TRBJ2-7, with D unresolved. This CDR3 spans 14 amino acids. The germline gives CDR1 MNHNS, CDR2 SASEGT. Trimming pared 3 bases from V and 4 bases from J, leaving 13 bases between. The CDR3 reads CASSEESVFYEQYF. The CDR3 DNA reads as TGTGCCAGCAGTGAGGAGTCAGTATTTTACGAGCAGTACTTC.

This clonotype was observed a few times. The chain recombines TRBV13 with TRBJ1-4, with D perhaps TRBD1 (5 bases). Looked up from germline, CDR1 is PRHDT and CDR2 is FYEKMQ (reference sequence). Deletions cut 4 bases from V and 4 bases from J, with 13 bases between. The CDR3 is 15 residues long. The CDR3 nucleotides read TGTGCCAGCAGCTCACGACAGAGCGGTAATGAAAAACTGTTTTTT. It is translated as CASSSRQSGNEKLFF.

The J gene is TRBJ2-2, the V gene TRBV20-1; the D call may be TRBD1 or TRBD2 (5 bases each). Trimming shortened V by 6 bases and J by 6 bases, and 23 bases separated the two germline ends. There are 16 residues in the CDR3. Germline lookup yields CDR1 DFQATT and CDR2 SNEGSKA (reference sequence). CDR3 sequence (DNA): TGCAGTGCCCCCCGAGCGCCTAGAGGGGACGCCGGGGAGCTGTTTTTT. Residues: CSAPRAPRGDAGELFF.

This clonotype was recorded at least ten times. The gene calls are TRBV7-8 and TRBJ2-7; a possible D gene is TRBD1 (6 bases). V lost 4 bases to trimming and J lost 7 bases, with 20 bases between them. Germline values: CDR1 SGHVS, CDR2 FQNEAQ. CDR3 size: 15 residues. The CDR3 here is CASSSPNRASGEQYF. The CDR3 nucleotides are TGTGCCAGCAGCTCCCCGAACAGGGCTAGTGGGGAGCAGTACTTC.

The chain couples TRBV5-4 to TRBJ2-5; D is perhaps TRBD2 (6 bases). Trimming removed 4 bases at V and 0 bases at J, with 16 bases between. The CDR3 has 16 residues. The germline V gene encodes CDR1 SGHNT and CDR2 YYREEE (reference sequence). The CDR3 DNA follows: TGTGCCAGCAGCCCGGCCGGTGGGAGGAACCAAGAGACCCAGTACTTC. Encoded protein: CASSPAGGRNQETQYF.